This T cell receptor beta chain came from a study of control samples from healthy donors and cancer patients. After removal of 6 bases from V and 7 bases from J, the junction contained 3 bases not matched to a gene. The CDR3 is made up of 13 amino acids. The germline CDR1 and CDR2 sequences are MRHNA and SNTAGT. The protocol was immunoSEQ multiplex PCR, while the TCRdb copy is restricted to in-frame clones and leaves out a portion. The repertoire consists of more than 35,000 clones, with around four fifths occurring once and the leading ten covering 20% to 25%. The material sequenced was PBMCs. This receptor was obtained from a woman in her sixties or seventies with lung cancer. J is TRBJ1-5 and V is TRBV6-4; 10 bases line up with TRBD1. Written as DNA, the CDR3 is TGTGCCAGCAGCGGGGACAGGGGACAGCCCCAGCATTTT. Translating it yields CASSGDRGQPQHF.